The T cell receptor beta chain described here comes from a study of vaccination effects on CD4 cells after COVID-19. As for the study in general: Relative to the second dose, post-vaccine samples were obtained a median of 72 days later.

ViraFEST expansion of antigen-specific CD4+ T cells with viral peptide pools preceded sequencing. At the end of around eleven days of culture, CD4+ T cells were isolated. Participants got two doses of BNT162b2 or mRNA-1273 vaccine. The healthy vaccine recipients, who had no prior SARS-CoV-2 infection, showed negative nucleocapsid antibodies. Half the medium was swapped for IL-2 medium on days 3 and 7. Here immunoSEQ multiplex PCR was the method, and the copy in TCRdb shows in-frame clones only, minus some. The repertoire holds approximately 70,000 clones, with 76% as singletons. Germline CDR1 reads SGHNT; CDR2 reads YENEEA. This CDR3 region has 12 residues. V was trimmed by 5 bases and J by 0 bases, leaving 3 bases between them. Study-wide findings and caveats: Clones from infection and from vaccination both contracted markedly late after vaccination.

Concerning this clone: Its antigen is as yet unknown.

Sequencing used CD4+ T cells from PBMCs cultured with HCoV-OC43 spike peptides, obtained after COVID-19 vaccination. Specified subset: HCoV-OC43 spike overlapping peptide pool stimulation. The TCR sequence derives from a human donor who received a COVID-19 vaccine. V is TRBV11-3 and J is TRBJ2-3; D is unclear. The CDR3 DNA reads TGTGCCAGCAGCACTAGCACAGATACGCAGTATTTT. Protein sequence: CASSTSTDTQYF.